The clone carrying this T cell receptor beta chain is termed medium-sized. The data are from a study of prognosis after radiotherapy for stage I lung cancer. Trimming at V came to 0 bases and at J to 2 bases, leaving 3 bases not matched to a gene. Germline V CDR1 and CDR2: MNHEY, SVGEGT. The CDR3 has 15 amino acids. Genomic DNA provided the template from which TCR beta CDR3 was amplified by two-round multiplex PCR. Specific primers for each TRBV and TRBJ gene were what first-round PCR used. TCRdb reanalysed the multiplex PCR reads using MiXCR and keeps one entry per CDR3 protein. Of roughly 13,000 distinct CDR3 sequences listed, 37% are singletons.

The clonotype was recovered from a donor aged 50 or older with non-small cell lung cancer. The material was PBMCs, obtained before or after stereotactic body radiation therapy (not recorded which). This chain uses TRBV6-2 or TRBV6-3 with TRBJ1-2; 7 bases are a match to TRBD1. DNA of the CDR3: TGTGCCAGCAGTTACTCGGGCAGGGGGAACTATGGCTACACCTTC. Its protein is CASSYSGRGNYGYTF.